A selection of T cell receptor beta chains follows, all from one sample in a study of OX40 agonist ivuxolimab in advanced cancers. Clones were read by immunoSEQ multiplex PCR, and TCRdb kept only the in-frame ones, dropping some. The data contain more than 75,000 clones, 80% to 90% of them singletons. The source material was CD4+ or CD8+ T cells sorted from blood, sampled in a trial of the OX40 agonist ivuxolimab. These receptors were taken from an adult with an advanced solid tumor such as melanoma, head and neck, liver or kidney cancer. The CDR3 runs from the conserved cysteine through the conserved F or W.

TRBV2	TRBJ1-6	CASWVVENSPLHF
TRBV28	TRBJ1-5	CASSLTLVGARNQPQHF
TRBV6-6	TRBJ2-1	CASSLQGNEQFF
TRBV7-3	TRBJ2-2	CASSLDYLAGELFF
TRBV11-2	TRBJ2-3	CASSLVRRGRDTQYF
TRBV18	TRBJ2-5	CASSPYRTGEKETQYF
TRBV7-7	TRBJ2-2	CASSTRTGFSTGELFF
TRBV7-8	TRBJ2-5	CASSLEGRGGGTQYF
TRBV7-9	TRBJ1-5	CASSLGGGQPQHF
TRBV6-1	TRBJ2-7	CASSEGRSASYEQYF
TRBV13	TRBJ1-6	CASSFPSFGTYNSPLHF
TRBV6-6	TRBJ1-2	CASTHGGGDYGYTF
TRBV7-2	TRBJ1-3	CASSLVGDAGNTIYF
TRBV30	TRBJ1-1	CAWTRTGKGTEAFF
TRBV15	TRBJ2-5	CATSRDVETQYF
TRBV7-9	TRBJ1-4	CASSLGQVNEKLFF
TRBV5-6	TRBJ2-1	CASSSQLLLAGGGNEQFF
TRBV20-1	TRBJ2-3	CRGQGGDTQYF
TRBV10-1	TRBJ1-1	CASSARGGNTEAFF
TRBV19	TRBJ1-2	CASSGRQGDGYTF
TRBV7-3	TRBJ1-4	CASSLARSNEKLFF
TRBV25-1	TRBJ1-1	CASSAGVNTEAFF
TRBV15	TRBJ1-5	CATSRERANQPQHF
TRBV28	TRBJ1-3	CASSPGPVGNTIYF
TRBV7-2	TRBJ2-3	CASSFIRTQYF
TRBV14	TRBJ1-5	CASKSRGQGRNQPQHF
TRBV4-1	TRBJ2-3	CASSQDGIAGGRTDTQYF
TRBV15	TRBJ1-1	CATSREDTEAFF